Following are 15 T cell receptor beta chains from one sample sequenced in a study of shared clonotypes between healthy human individuals. Produced via immunoSEQ multiplex PCR; TCRdb's table is partial and in-frame only. The data contain 780,000 or so clones, 55% to 75% of them singletons. Sequenced input: memory CD4+ T cells sorted from blood. Subset described: CD45RA-negative fraction. These TCRs come from a woman under 40 in good health.

This clone showed up just a few times. V and J are TRBV6-6 and TRBJ1-5; 11 bases fit TRBD1. The V segment lost 6 bases and the J segment 11 bases; nucleotides outside the gene matches: 15. The CDR3 loop spans 16 amino acids. Germline values: CDR1 MNHNY, CDR2 SVGAGI (reference sequence). This CDR3 reads CASRSSDRGLFGAQHF. CDR3 sequence (DNA): TGTGCCAGCAGATCCTCGGACAGGGGGCTGTTCGGGGCCCAGCATTTT.

This clone was found once. The rearrangement links TRBV11-3 to TRBJ2-2; D is perhaps TRBD1 (7 bases). From germline, CDR1 is SGHNT and CDR2 YENEEA. V lost 0 bases, J lost 5 bases, and 13 bases lay in between. There are 16 residues in the CDR3. CDR3 sequence: CASSLDRGTVTGELFF. The CDR3 region has the DNA TGTGCCAGCAGCTTAGATCGGGGGACAGTGACCGGGGAGCTGTTTTTT.

This clone was observed a handful of times. The rearrangement links TRBV21-1 to TRBJ1-2. TRBV21-1 is a pseudogene segment. The length of the CDR3 is 15 residues. CDR3 sequence (DNA): TGTGCCAGCAGCAAAGAAGTGCACCAAAGGGATGGCTACACCTTC. It specifies CASSKEVHQRDGYTF.

The genes are TRBV6-1 and TRBJ1-4; 9 bases match TRBD1. The trim removed 10 bases at V and 4 bases at J, leaving 10 bases unmatched. The CDR3 extends over 15 amino acids. The V gene's germline CDR1 is MNHNS and CDR2 SASEGT. CDR3 nucleotides: TGTGCCACTTTAACCGGGACAGGGTATAATGAAAAACTGTTTTTT. It codes for CATLTGTGYNEKLFF.

In its sample, this clone was seen a few times. The chain couples TRBV4-1 to TRBJ2-1; TRBD2 aligns across 8 bases. Trimming took 4 bases from V and 1 from J; bases not matched to a gene: 6. Looked up from germline, CDR1 is MGHRA and CDR2 is YSYEKL. The CDR3 has 16 amino acids. This CDR3 is CASSPAIAGSYNEQFF. CDR3 nucleotides: TGCGCCAGCAGCCCGGCCATAGCGGGGTCCTACAATGAGCAGTTCTTC.

The chain recombines TRBV7-9 with TRBJ2-3; 9 bases line up with TRBD2. This CDR3 has 15 residues. Germline V CDR1 and CDR2: SEHNR, FQNEAQ (reference sequence). Trimming at V came to 5 bases and at J to 3 bases, leaving 6 bases not matched to a gene. The CDR3 DNA reads as TGTGCCAGCAGCCCCGGTAGCGGGAGTACAGATACGCAGTATTTT. This sequence encodes CASSPGSGSTDTQYF.

The chain couples TRBV19 to TRBJ2-1; tentatively, D is TRBD1 (6 bases). Germline loops: CDR1 LNHDA, CDR2 SQIVND (reference sequence). The CDR3 sequence is 13 residues long. The V end was cut by 2 bases, the J end by 9 bases, with 11 bases between. CDR3 sequence: CASSIRQAGEQFF. CDR3 sequence (DNA): TGTGCCAGTAGTATAAGACAGGCGGGTGAGCAGTTCTTC.

This clone has a single count. J is TRBJ2-3 and V is TRBV28, with D perhaps TRBD1 (5 bases). Germline assignment: CDR1 MDHEN and CDR2 SYDVKM. Trimming removed 3 bases at V and 5 bases at J, with 15 bases between. This CDR3 has 15 residues. CDR3 amino acids: CASSLQGYLGDTQYF. CDR3 nucleotide sequence: TGTGCCAGCAGTTTGCAGGGTTACCTGGGAGATACGCAGTATTTT.

In the case of this clone: Other nucleotide sequences from this sample produce the same CDR3. The chain employs TRBV5-1 and TRBJ2-1, with a possible D match to TRBD2 (5 bases). V lost 4 bases and J lost 3, with 11 bases in between. CDR1 SGHRS and CDR2 YFSETQ come from the germline V gene. The CDR3 runs 14 residues. The CDR3 DNA sequence: TGCGCCAGCAGCCTAAGCGGAAGCTACAATGAGCAGTTCTTC. Its translation is CASSLSGSYNEQFF.

The genes are TRBV7-3 and TRBJ2-1; 7 bases line up with TRBD2. Germline CDR1 SGHTA, CDR2 FQGTGA. The CDR3 is made up of 14 amino acids. After removal of 5 bases from V and 2 bases from J, the junction contained 3 bases not matched to a gene. CDR3 sequence reads: CASSPAGAYNEQFF. The CDR3 DNA reads TGTGCCAGCAGCCCTGCGGGAGCCTACAATGAGCAGTTCTTC.

The CDR3 spells CASSPPSGGGDTQYF. CDR3 DNA: TGTGCCAGCTCACCACCGTCGGGAGGAGGGGATACGCAGTATTTT. The rearrangement joins TRBV18 to TRBJ2-3, with TRBD2 matching 7 bases. V lost 0 bases and J lost 6; bases outside the gene matches: 6. The CDR3 has 15 amino acids. The germline V gene encodes CDR1 KGHSH and CDR2 LQKENI.

The chain links TRBV5-1 to TRBJ2-1; TRBD2 matches 8 bases. Germline lookup yields CDR1 SGHRS and CDR2 YFSETQ. Germline trimming cut 4 bases from V and 3 bases from J; bases unmatched to any gene: 9. CDR3 length: 16 residues. The CDR3 region has the DNA TGCGCCAGCAGCCTAAATGCAGCGGGAGTCTACAATGAGCAGTTCTTC. This translates into CASSLNAAGVYNEQFF. Based on the CDR3 plus reference TRBV5-1 and TRBJ2-1, the full variable domain is KAGVTQTPRYLIKTRGQQVTLSCSPISGHRSVSWYQQTPGQGLQFLFEYFSETQRNKGNFPGRFSGRQFSNSRSEMNVSTLELGDSALYLCASSLNAAGVYNEQFFGPGTRLTVL.

The sample holds one count of this clone. The rearrangement uses TRBV7-9 and TRBJ2-7; D gene ambiguous. Per germline, CDR1 SEHNR and CDR2 FQNEAQ (reference sequence). V lost 1 base, J lost 7 bases, and 11 bases lay in between. This CDR3 has 13 residues. The CDR3: CASSLDGPREQYF. The CDR3 DNA is TGTGCCAGCAGCTTAGACGGGCCTCGAGAGCAGTACTTC.

V gene TRBV30 combines with J gene TRBJ1-2, with TRBD1 as a possible D gene (5 bases). The CDR3 is 14 amino acids. Germline lookup yields CDR1 GTSNPN and CDR2 SVGIG (reference sequence). Trimming stripped 0 bases from V and 2 bases from J, with 10 bases between. CDR3 amino acids: CAWSVGAANYGYTF. The CDR3 DNA reads as TGTGCCTGGAGTGTAGGGGCGGCAAACTATGGCTACACCTTC.

The V and J genes are TRBV19 and TRBJ1-3; TRBD1 matches 7 bases. Germline V gene data show CDR1 as LNHDA and CDR2 as SQIVND (reference sequence). Losses at the gene ends were 6 bases for V and 3 bases for J; bases not matched to a gene: 11. This CDR3 is built from 16 residues. CDR3 loop: CASSPTGFKNGNTIYF. The CDR3 region has the DNA TGTGCCAGTAGCCCGACAGGGTTCAAGAATGGAAACACCATATATTTT.